Included here is one T cell receptor beta chain sequence, with context. This specimen comes from a study of blood T cell repertoires in COVID-19. Study in general: PBMCs, B-cell-depleted T cells, or T cells were the source of the cDNA or gDNA that made up the material.

Profiled with immunoSEQ multiplex PCR; TCRdb holds only in-frame clones, not every one. The sample lists approximately 76,000 clones, around 79% occurring once. This CDR3 is 15 amino acids long. Germline values: CDR1 KGHSH, CDR2 LQKENI. The ends were cut back, 8 bases at V and 3 bases at J, with 20 bases in the middle. The receptor's source is a man between 45 and 60 years old with acute or convalescent COVID-19. The sample was peripheral blood. V and J are TRBV18 and TRBJ2-7; TRBD1 might be the D (8 bases). The CDR3 DNA reads TGTGCCAGCCGAATTAACAGGGGGGGTCACTACGAGCAGTACTTC. Residues: CASRINRGGHYEQYF. The whole variable domain, filled in from reference TRBV18 and TRBJ2-7, reads NAGVMQNPRHLVRRRGQEARLRCSPMKGHSHVYWYRQLPEEGLKFMVYLQKENIIDESGMPKERFSAEFPKEGPSILRIQQVVRGDSAAYFCASRINRGGHYEQYFGPGTRLTVT.